This T cell receptor beta chain is from a study of HIV-infected patients and healthy controls. Germline CDR1 is MNHNS and CDR2 is SASEGT. The CDR3 loop spans 14 amino acids. V was clipped by 4 bases and J by 13 bases, with 20 bases between them. Each CDR3 protein gets one entry after TCRdb re-called the 5' RACE reads with MiXCR. The sample carries about 64,000 distinct CDR3 sequences, about 19% recorded once. Sequenced sample: CD4+ T cells from blood. The TCR was taken from a human donor in good health. The chain links TRBV6-1 to TRBJ2-1; D gene ambiguous. The chain's CDR3 is CASSAVGPSLRQFF. Here the CDR3 DNA reads TGTGCCAGCAGTGCGGTCGGCCCTTCCCTTCGTCAGTTCTTC.